This T cell receptor (beta chain) was obtained from a study of blood T cells in healthy people across ages. Overall study findings and caveats: Observed TCR beta diversity per million T cells went down as age went up. This fall followed a roughly linear course with age. CMV status of donors was not determined, possibly confounding expanded clonotype changes.

The germline V gene encodes CDR1 LGHDT and CDR2 YNNKEL (reference sequence). The CDR3 extends over 13 amino acids. Between the trimmed V and J ends, which lost 0 bases and 7 bases, there was a span of 7 bases. No fewer than 7 million PBMCs went into each sample. This clonotype appeared many times. Its antigen is still unknown. Sample-barcoded 5' priming and a J-beta primer mix drove a second PCR of about 6 to 12 cycles. MiXCR, run by TCRdb on the 5' RACE reads, gives a single entry per CDR3 protein. Of nearly 800,000 distinct CDR3 sequences in the sample, approximately 25% were seen once. The same sample was also studied in work on T cells of mothers and their children. This second study says: For related and unrelated pairs alike, thymic selection shapes TCR recombination output similarly.

The receptor was derived from a boy aged 5-17 years in good health. Sample: blood. The chain couples TRBV3-1 to TRBJ2-4, with D uncertain. In DNA, the CDR3 is TGTGCCAGCAGCCAAGACGTAAGGAACATTCAGTACTTC. It specifies CASSQDVRNIQYF.